The TCR beta chain under discussion was sequenced for a study of blood T cell repertoires in COVID-19. About the research overall: Sites across the United States, Italy and Spain contributed samples from acute and convalescent COVID-19. T cells, B-cell-depleted T cells, or PBMCs provided the cDNA or gDNA that served as material.

Trimming shortened V by 2 bases and J by 5 bases, and 12 bases separated the two germline ends. CDR1 is GTSNPN and CDR2 is SVGIG in the germline V gene (reference sequence). There are 13 residues in the CDR3. This clone was found once. Authors' processing steps: Reference gene primer amplification gave nucleated cell count estimates. Method: immunoSEQ multiplex PCR; TCRdb's copy keeps in-frame clones and lacks some. The V and J calls and the clone size are those of that table, but D and trimming were determined from the DNA. The table has approximately 150,000 clones, around nine tenths seen once; the top ten hold around 5%.

The receptor comes from a human donor in a cohort sampled during active COVID-19. The chain couples TRBV30 to TRBJ1-1; D remains unclear. The sample was peripheral blood. The CDR3 is CAWSLQRGTEAFF. DNA of the CDR3: TGTGCCTGGAGTCTACAGCGCGGGACTGAAGCTTTCTTT.